The T cell receptor (beta chain) described here comes from a study of early T cells in non-severe SARS-CoV-2 infection. This CDR3 is built from 13 residues. Germline assignment: CDR1 DFQATT and CDR2 SNEGSKA (reference sequence). The V end lost 0 bases, the J end lost 2 bases, and 6 bases lay between the germline ends. From the 5' RACE reads, TCRdb called clonotypes with MiXCR, one entry per CDR3 protein. This sample yields roughly 100,000 distinct CDR3 sequences, of which approximately 15% are seen a single time; roughly 6% belongs to the top ten. This clonotype was counted many times. The sequence was collected from an adult who was a healthcare worker with PCR-confirmed SARS-CoV-2 infection or an uninfected control (not recorded which). The sample was whole blood. The rearrangement joins TRBV20-1 to TRBJ2-3, with D hard to call. This CDR3 reads CSARDMYTDTQYF. In DNA, the CDR3 is TGCAGTGCTAGAGACATGTACACAGATACGCAGTATTTT.